These 8 T cell receptor beta chains came from one sample sequenced in a study of blood T cell repertoires in COVID-19. Data came from immunoSEQ multiplex PCR; TCRdb stores just in-frame clones and leaves some out. The repertoire holds approximately 85,000 clones, 80% to 90% seen once, with 25% to 30% in the top ten. The sequenced sample consisted of peripheral blood. Every receptor here comes from a man aged 45-65 years with active or convalescent COVID-19.

The chain recombines TRBV5-4 with TRBJ2-5, with a possible D match to TRBD1 (6 bases). V was cut by 5 bases and J by 5 bases, with 13 bases left in between. The CDR3 spans 13 residues. CDR1 SGHNT and CDR2 YYREEE come from the germline V gene (reference sequence). CDR3 amino acids: CASSTTGLETQYF. CDR3 bases: TGTGCCAGCAGTACCACAGGGCTGGAGACCCAGTACTTC.

This sequence joins TRBV28 and TRBJ2-3; the D is unclear. Germline loops: CDR1 MDHEN, CDR2 SYDVKM. The CDR3 has 14 residues. V was pared by 0 bases and J by 2 bases, with 6 bases between. Here the CDR3 reads CASSLWSDTDTQYF. In DNA form, the CDR3 reads TGTGCCAGCAGTTTATGGTCAGACACAGATACGCAGTATTTT.

The chain couples TRBV29-1 to TRBJ2-1; no definite D call. The germline gives CDR1 SQVTM, CDR2 ANQGSEA. The CDR3 contains 12 residues. Trimming left V 6 bases short and J 4 bases short, with 10 bases between. Written as DNA, the CDR3 is TGCAGCGTGACTGACGGGTACAATGAGCAGTTCTTC. This gives the protein CSVTDGYNEQFF.

This CDR3 reads CASSQDSRGQETQYF. For the CDR3, the DNA is TGTGCCAGCAGCCAAGATTCCAGGGGGCAAGAGACCCAGTACTTC. J is TRBJ2-5 and V is TRBV3-1 (or the pseudogene TRBV3-2); 7 positions match TRBD1. The CDR3 extends over 15 amino acids. Germline V gene lookup returns CDR1 LGHDT and CDR2 YNNKEL (reference sequence). The junction had 3 bases not matched to a gene; V was cut back by 0 bases and J by 2 bases.

Concerning this clone itself: Other DNA sequences in this specimen translate into the identical CDR3. The chain is built from TRBV5-1 and TRBJ1-5; 9 bases are a match to TRBD1. Germline CDR1 is SGHRS and CDR2 is YFSETQ. Unmatched junction bases numbered 0, after V lost 0 bases and J lost 2 bases. The CDR3 has 15 residues. This CDR3 is CASSLGQGGNQPQHF. DNA for the CDR3: TGCGCCAGCAGCTTGGGACAGGGGGGCAATCAGCCCCAGCATTTT.

The rearrangement joins TRBV6-2 or TRBV6-3 to TRBJ2-7; tentative D call: TRBD2 (6 bases). V shed 4 bases and J shed 7 bases, with 17 bases lying between them. From germline, CDR1 is MNHEY and CDR2 SVGEGT. The CDR3 is 14 residues long. In nucleotides, the CDR3 is TGTGCCAGCAGTTGGAGGGTACAAAGTGGGGAGCAGTACTTC. Its protein product is CASSWRVQSGEQYF.

This clone showed up just a few times. This chain links TRBV11-2 with TRBJ2-7; D unclear. The CDR3 is 12 amino acids. Trimming cost V 1 base and J 5 bases, with 6 bases left between them. CDR1 SGHAT and CDR2 FQNNGV come from the germline V gene. CDR3 sequence (DNA): TGTGCCAGCAGCTTAGTTATCCACGAGCAGTACTTC. Translated: CASSLVIHEQYF.

The rearrangement uses TRBV14 and TRBJ1-1, with D possibly matching TRBD1 (6 bases). The germline CDR1 and CDR2 sequences are SGHDN and FVKESK. Between the trimmed V and J ends, which lost 1 base and 4 bases, there was a span of 10 bases. CDR3 size: 14 residues. CDR3 coding DNA: TGTGCCAGCAGCCAAGTTAGGGGGACCACTGAAGCTTTCTTT. This translates into CASSQVRGTTEAFF. Full variable domain (missing parts from reference TRBV14 and TRBJ1-1): EAGVTQFPSHSVIEKGQTVTLRCDPISGHDNLYWYRRVMGKEIKFLLHFVKESKQDESGMPNNRFLAERTGGTYSTLKVQPAELEDSGVYFCASSQVRGTTEAFFGQGTRLTVV.